This T cell receptor beta chain was retrieved from a study of blood T cell repertoires in COVID-19. In the study overall: Sites across the United States, Italy and Spain contributed samples from acute and convalescent COVID-19. The cDNA or gDNA used as material had been derived from T cells, B-cell-depleted T cells, or PBMCs.

Authors' data handling: Cell counts per sample came from amplifying reference gene primers. Assay used: immunoSEQ multiplex PCR; TCRdb lists only in-frame clones, some missing. V and J calls and clone size are copied from that table; D and trimming were computed from the DNA. Of 280,000 or so clones listed, 88% were seen once; the top ten hold about 8.6%. CDR3 size: 14 residues. Germline V gene lookup returns CDR1 SGHNT and CDR2 YENEEA. V shed 9 bases, J shed 3 bases, and the junction held 7 bases outside the gene matches. This clone was counted only a few times. This chain uses TRBV11-3 with TRBJ2-2, with 7 bases matching TRBD1. The sequenced sample was peripheral blood. This clonotype was sampled from a man between 18 and 29 years old with active or convalescent COVID-19. This CDR3 reads CARIDRVYTGELFF. In nucleotides, the CDR3 is TGTGCCAGAATCGACAGGGTTTACACCGGGGAGCTGTTTTTT. The full variable domain, completed using reference TRBV11-3 and TRBJ2-2, is EAGVVQSPRYKIIEKKQPVAFWCNPISGHNTLYWYLQNLGQGPELLIRYENEEAVDDSQLPKDRFSAERLKGVDSTLKIQPAELGDSAVYLCARIDRVYTGELFFGEGSRLTVL.